This TCR beta chain was documented in a study of Ad26.COV2.S vaccination and SARS-CoV-2 variants. For the study at large: Donor got 5x10^10 or 1x10^11 viral particles of Ad26.COV2.S. Notes on the study in general: Total T cell responses were possibly underestimated by TCR breadth and depth analyses.

This clone was picked up a small number of times. Its target is not known. As to treatment: roughly 20 received Ad26.COV2.S at low or high dose, single or two shots; 5 received placebo; per-sample allocation not given. Sampling occurred on day 63 after the first vaccine or placebo injection. Adults aged 18-55 years in Boston included the donor. Only in-frame clones appear in the TCRdb table, and some are missing; sequencing was by immunoSEQ multiplex PCR. The sample lists about 350,000 clones, roughly 85% seen once, with roughly 3.1% in the top ten. V was clipped by 3 bases and J by 7 bases, with 9 bases between them. The CDR3 runs to 13 residues. Germline CDR1 and CDR2: SGHNT and YENEEA.

This sequence was found in a person between 18 and 65 years old who received the Ad26.COV2.S COVID-19 vaccine or a placebo. This specimen consisted of peripheral blood, obtained in a trial of Ad26.COV2.S vaccine versus placebo. The chain couples TRBV11-3 to TRBJ2-2, with D possibly being TRBD2 (5 bases). For the CDR3, the DNA is TGTGCCAGCAGCTTTAGGGCGGGCGGGGAGCTGTTTTTT. Amino acid sequence: CASSFRAGGELFF.